A single sample gave rise to the 21 T cell receptor beta chains below, sequenced in a study of shared clonotypes between healthy human individuals. The method was immunoSEQ multiplex PCR; TCRdb's version includes in-frame clones alone and lacks a portion of them. The table has roughly 760,000 clones, approximately 79% seen once. The sequenced sample consisted of memory CD4+ T cells sorted from blood. Subset noted: CD45RA-negative fraction. The receptors come from a woman between 25 and 40 years old in good health.

CDR3 amino acids: CASSLGAVSYEQYF. In DNA, the CDR3 is TGTGCCAGCAGCTTAGGTGCGGTCTCCTACGAGCAGTACTTC. The genes are TRBV7-2 and TRBJ2-7; D call uncertain. Trimming stripped 1 base from V and 0 bases from J, with 7 bases between. Germline-derived CDR1 and CDR2 are SGHTA and FQGNSA. The CDR3 is made up of 14 amino acids.

This clone occurred once. This rearrangement joins TRBV19 to TRBJ1-2; D is unclear. Per germline, CDR1 LNHDA and CDR2 SQIVND (reference sequence). The V gene lost 1 base and the J gene lost 7 bases, with 16 bases spanning the gap. The CDR3 extends over 15 amino acids. Written as DNA, the CDR3 is TGTGCCAGTAGTATAGGGAACAGTGATACTAGTGGCTACACCTTC. It is translated as CASSIGNSDTSGYTF.

CDR3 loop: CASSVGLGSYEQYF. DNA for the CDR3: TGTGCCAGCAGTGTAGGCCTGGGCTCCTACGAGCAGTACTTC. This sequence joins TRBV5-5 and TRBJ2-7; D is undetermined. The V end lost 5 bases, the J end lost 0 bases, and 12 bases lay between the germline ends. This CDR3 is 14 amino acids long. The germline CDR1 and CDR2 sequences are SGHKS and YYEKEE (reference sequence). The variable domain in full, completed from reference TRBV5-5 and TRBJ2-7, reads DAGVTQSPTHLIKTRGQQVTLRCSPISGHKSVSWYQQVLGQGPQFIFQYYEKEERGRGNFPDRFSARQFPNYSSELNVNALLLGDSALYLCASSVGLGSYEQYFGPGTRLTVT.

This clone was found many times. V and J are TRBV5-1 and TRBJ2-2; 12 bases agree with TRBD2. The CDR3 has 15 residues. Germline V gene lookup returns CDR1 SGHRS and CDR2 YFSETQ. The junction had 0 bases not matched to a gene; V was cut back by 0 bases and J by 6 bases. The CDR3 spells CASSLASGRAGELFF. In DNA, the CDR3 is TGCGCCAGCAGCTTGGCTAGCGGGAGGGCCGGGGAGCTGTTTTTT.

The rearrangement joins TRBV27 to TRBJ2-1; 8 nucleotides match TRBD2. This CDR3 spans 15 amino acids. V lost 2 bases and J lost 6; bases outside the gene matches: 6. From germline, CDR1 is MNHEY and CDR2 SMNVEV (reference sequence). The CDR3 region is CASSLDTSGPNEQFF. DNA for the CDR3: TGTGCCAGCAGTTTAGATACTAGCGGCCCCAATGAGCAGTTCTTC.

This chain joins TRBV28 and TRBJ1-4, with 8 bases lining up with TRBD1. This CDR3 contains 15 residues. J gave up 6 bases and V 8 bases, and 11 bases lay outside the gene matches. CDR1 and CDR2 from the germline V gene are MDHEN and SYDVKM. This CDR3 reads CASGERTGFDEKLFF. DNA for the CDR3: TGTGCCAGCGGAGAACGGACAGGGTTTGATGAAAAACTGTTTTTT.

This chain joins TRBV2 and TRBJ2-1; D unresolved. Germline V gene lookup returns CDR1 SNHLY and CDR2 FYNNEI. The CDR3 has 13 amino acids. The V gene lost 2 bases and the J gene lost 6 bases, with 8 bases spanning the gap. Here the CDR3 reads CASSETELNEQFF. In DNA, the CDR3 is TGTGCCAGCAGTGAAACTGAGCTCAATGAGCAGTTCTTC.

The V call is TRBV5-4, the J call TRBJ2-3; D may be TRBD2 (6 bases). CDR1 and CDR2 from the germline V gene are SGHNT and YYREEE (reference sequence). This CDR3 comprises 14 residues. V gave up 7 bases and J gave up 4 bases, with 16 bases separating them. The CDR3 DNA reads as TGTGCCAGCGCACCTGCCGGAGGGTCAGATACGCAGTATTTT. Translated: CASAPAGGSDTQYF.

The genes are TRBV19 and TRBJ2-1; D is unresolved. The CDR3 has 14 residues. Germline V gene sequence: CDR1 LNHDA, CDR2 SQIVND (reference sequence). V was pared by 2 bases and J by 4 bases, with 9 bases between. CDR3 loop: CASSISPTYNEQFF. The CDR3, as DNA: TGTGCCAGTAGTATATCCCCCACGTACAATGAGCAGTTCTTC.

The CDR3 DNA reads as TGTGCCAGCAGCATAATAGCGGGAGTCGGATACGAGCAGTACTTC. This codes for CASSIIAGVGYEQYF. This sequence joins TRBV6-5 and TRBJ2-7; 9 bases agree with TRBD2. This CDR3 contains 15 residues. The V gene end was trimmed by 6 bases and the J gene end by 4 bases; junction bases not matched to a gene: 10. CDR1 is MNHEY and CDR2 is SVGAGI in the germline V gene.

V gene TRBV10-1 combines with J gene TRBJ1-5; 7 nucleotides agree with TRBD1. This CDR3 is built from 16 residues. In germline, CDR1 is WNHNN, CDR2 SYGVQD (reference sequence). Trimming cost V 11 bases and J 1 base; bases outside gene matches: 14. The CDR3 loop reads CARPEEGRGSNQPQHF. DNA for the CDR3: TGCGCCCGACCAGAGGAGGGCAGGGGGAGCAATCAGCCCCAGCATTTT.

V is TRBV27 and J is TRBJ2-3, with a tentative D call TRBD2 (5 bases). Germline loops: CDR1 MNHEY, CDR2 SMNVEV (reference sequence). V gave up 0 bases and J gave up 3 bases, with 7 bases separating them. The CDR3 runs 14 residues. CDR3 in amino acids: CASSLSRRTDTQYF. The CDR3 bases are TGTGCCAGCAGTTTATCAAGGAGGACAGATACGCAGTATTTT.

As for this clone: One end of the junction varies from germline; a read error may be responsible. The chain couples TRBV7-2 to TRBJ2-4; 9 nucleotides line up with TRBD1. CDR1 is SGHTA, CDR2 FQGNSA, per germline. CDR3 length: 16 residues. The CDR3 DNA reads TGTGCCAGCAGCTTAGCATCTGGGACAGGGAGTCTCTCGTTCCACTTC. Translating gives CASSLASGTGSLSFHF.

The chain links TRBV5-4 to TRBJ2-5; 12 nucleotides line up with TRBD2. The ends lost 2 bases at V and 4 bases at J; junction bases unmatched: 6. Germline CDR1 SGHNT, CDR2 YYREEE (reference sequence). This CDR3 is 16 amino acids long. The CDR3 reads CASSLATSGRGETQYF. The CDR3 nucleotides are TGTGCCAGCAGCTTAGCGACTAGCGGGAGAGGAGAGACCCAGTACTTC.

The gene calls are TRBV5-8 and TRBJ1-1, with 8 bases fitting TRBD1. Germline assignment: CDR1 SGHTS and CDR2 YDEGEE. V lost 3 bases to trimming and J lost 1 base; unmatched junction nucleotides: 5. The CDR3 runs to 15 residues. The CDR3 bases are TGTGCCAGCAGCTACTTGGACAGGGAGAACACTGAAGCTTTCTTT. It codes for CASSYLDRENTEAFF.

This clone was picked up many times. The V call is TRBV4-1, the J call TRBJ2-3; 11 bases match TRBD2. CDR3 size: 17 residues. Germline CDR1 MGHRA, CDR2 YSYEKL. J was trimmed by 3 bases and V by 0 bases; bases with no gene match: 5. The CDR3, as DNA: TGCGCCAGCAGCCAAGATCAGGTAGCGGGAGGGACAGATACGCAGTATTTT. This sequence encodes CASSQDQVAGGTDTQYF.

This chain joins TRBV7-2 and TRBJ2-7; 7 bases align to TRBD2. V shed 1 base, J shed 1 base, and the junction held 4 bases outside the gene matches. CDR3 length: 15 amino acids. Germline V lookup: CDR1 SGHTA, CDR2 FQGNSA. The CDR3 loop reads CASSLGAAGSYEQYF. The CDR3 DNA is TGTGCCAGCAGCTTAGGCGCAGCGGGATCCTACGAGCAGTACTTC.

V and J are TRBV4-1 and TRBJ2-5, with D hard to call. The CDR3 length is 14 residues. The V end was cut by 0 bases, the J end by 2 bases, with 7 bases between. Germline values: CDR1 MGHRA, CDR2 YSYEKL. This CDR3 reads CASSQEWQQETQYF. The CDR3 region has the DNA TGCGCCAGCAGCCAAGAATGGCAGCAAGAGACCCAGTACTTC.

This clone was detected only a few times. V gene TRBV30 combines with J gene TRBJ2-1, with 7 bases matching TRBD1. V shed 3 bases and J 8 bases; nucleotides not matched to a gene: 10. Germline CDR1 reads GTSNPN; CDR2 reads SVGIG (reference sequence). The CDR3 totals 14 residues. CDR3 bases: TGTGCCTGGAGGGGACCGACAGGGAGTCATGAGCAGTTCTTC. Protein product: CAWRGPTGSHEQFF.

CDR3: CASSFEGSYNEQFF. Here the CDR3 DNA reads TGCGCCAGCAGTTTTGAGGGATCCTACAATGAGCAGTTCTTC. V and J are TRBV5-1 and TRBJ2-1; D perhaps matches TRBD2 (5 bases). V was pared by 5 bases and J by 1 base, with 10 bases between. The CDR3 is 14 residues long. Germline V gene lookup returns CDR1 SGHRS and CDR2 YFSETQ.

The chain employs TRBV7-8 and TRBJ2-6, with D maybe TRBD1 (5 bases). The CDR3 length is 12 residues. V was trimmed by 11 bases and J by 0 bases, leaving 5 bases between them. Germline-derived CDR1 and CDR2 are SGHVS and FQNEAQ. The CDR3 reads CAGASGANVLTF. The CDR3 coding sequence is TGTGCCGGGGCCTCTGGGGCCAACGTCCTGACTTTC.